This T cell receptor (beta chain) was obtained from a study of CD8 T cells in Susac syndrome. Germline V CDR1 and CDR2: SGDLS, YYNGEE. The CDR3 totals 14 residues. V lost 4 bases and J 8 bases, leaving 17 bases between the germline ends. A quantity of 0.5 to 1 ug RNA underwent reverse transcription using random hexamers. The authors amplified TCR beta CDR3 across 54 Vbeta and 13 Jbeta using immunoSEQ multiplex PCR. TCRdb called the immunoSEQ multiplex PCR reads again in MiXCR, with one record for every CDR3 protein. The repertoire holds roughly 150,000 distinct CDR3 sequences, with nearly 97% as singletons.

This chain connects TRBV9 to TRBJ2-3; D remains unclear. Sequencing was performed on CD8+ T cells from PBMCs. This TCR derives from a human donor with multiple sclerosis. The CDR3 DNA reads TGTGCCAGCAGCCCACCTAGGGCGGCAGGTACGCAGTATTTT. This gives the protein CASSPPRAAGTQYF.